This TCR beta chain derives from a study of blood T cell repertoires in COVID-19 (dated by TCRdb to 2018 to 2021). Context from the whole study: Samples from collaborators originated in the United States, Italy and Spain and spanned both the acute and convalescent phases of COVID-19. The repertoires were released in a freely available public database meant as a resource for research on the immune response to SARS-CoV-2. Sample metadata almost always included a de-identified subject ID, COVID-19 status, age in years and sex. The prospective study material was composed of cDNA or gDNA derived from T cells, B-cell-depleted T cells, or PBMCs. The samples were drawn from two sources: the first 160 participants of the ongoing ImmuneRACE study, and approximately 1,300 subjects contributed by 6 global collaborators. Deeply sampled blood TCRbeta repertoires from subjects exposed to, actively infected with, or recovered from COVID-19 were included in the dataset. Where available, HLA class I and class II types were obtained from metadata supplied by the sample provider rather than from assay-based typing.

The collaborating institutions used their own protocols to collect whole blood in K2EDTA tubes. For TCRbeta analysis, collaborators shipped samples in one of three forms: frozen whole blood, isolated PBMCs, or DNA extracted from either of those sample types. Beyond this particular receptor, the publication reports: The quantity of clinical and demographic metadata differed by source and by participant and was supplied without curation.

TCRbeta CDR3 regions were amplified from genomic DNA using the immunoSEQ Assay, a bias-controlled multiplex PCR. Per the authors' processing: Nucleated cell counts per sample were estimated from amplification of reference gene primers within the assay. To quantify the absolute abundance of each unique TCRbeta CDR3 rearrangement, sequence reads were collapsed and filtered. For each sample, productive Simpson clonality was calculated as the square root of Simpson's diversity index over productive rearrangements. In its TCRdb copy, this immuneACCESS table keeps in-frame sequences only and misses some clones. Where compared with another copy, unresolved V genes explain less than half of these, and the others have no known cause. V, J and clone size are taken as reported in that table, and D and trimming were inferred from the DNA itself. This sample holds over 200,000 clones; approximately 85% were observed only once. The ten top clones hold roughly 0.8% of the sample.

The table lists this clone with a count of one. This clone's antigen is unknown. Base qualities are missing; no much larger clone stands one base away. Source material: peripheral blood. The receptor's source is a woman in her 30s with acute or convalescent COVID-19.

The CDR3 has the sequence CASSFPLGGDGETQYF. DNA sequence: TGTGCCAGCAGCTTTCCCTTGGGGGGGGATGGAGAGACCCAGTACTTC. The V and J genes are TRBV7-2 and TRBJ2-5; the junction holds 7 bases that match TRBD2. From the germline V gene, CDR1 is SGHTA and CDR2 is FQGNSA. Reading from cysteine to phenylalanine, the CDR3 counts 16 amino acids. Here the CDR3 DNA is all that survives: 48 bases in frame from base 1. Trimming accounts for 3 bases at V and 4 bases at J, while the number of junction bases matched to no gene is 11.